This TCR beta chain was captured by sequencing in a study of cytomegalovirus exposure and HLA in healthy donors. Produced via immunoSEQ multiplex PCR; TCRdb's table is partial and in-frame only. The data show approximately 220,000 clones, around four fifths seen once. Trimming removed 3 bases from V and 4 bases from J, with 12 bases in between. This CDR3 has 14 residues. Germline-derived CDR1 and CDR2 are MGHDK and SYGVNS. The sequencing sample was made of PBMCs. The chain combines TRBV25-1 with TRBJ1-2, with a possible D match to TRBD1 (6 bases). The source of this sequence is a young woman in good health and CMV-seropositive. As DNA, the CDR3 is TGTGCCAGCAGTGATGCGGGGGGGGCCTATGGCTACACCTTC. Translated: CASSDAGGAYGYTF.